A single sample gave rise to the 6 T cell receptor beta chains below, sequenced in a study of technical replicates of blood from a few donors. The method was immunoSEQ multiplex PCR; TCRdb's version includes in-frame clones alone and lacks a portion of them. The sample includes 98,000 or so clones, about 95% of them seen just once. Input material: T cells isolated from PBMCs. All receptors come from a human donor in good health.

The chain employs TRBV11-2 and TRBJ1-6, with TRBD1 matching over 11 bases. Trimming removed 1 base from V and 7 bases from J; junction bases left unmatched: 6. There are 17 residues in the CDR3. Germline CDR1 and CDR2: SGHAT and FQNNGV. The CDR3 coding sequence is TGTGCCAGCAGCTTAGCCCGGGACAGGGGGGAAAATTCACCCCTCCACTTT. The encoded protein is CASSLARDRGENSPLHF.

The chain has TRBV7-9 and TRBJ2-7, with 9 bases identical to TRBD2. Germline lookup yields CDR1 SEHNR and CDR2 FQNEAQ (reference sequence). The CDR3 has 15 amino acids. V shed 4 bases and J 5 bases; nucleotides not matched to a gene: 9. This CDR3 is CASSYPPRGGDEQYF. For the CDR3, the DNA is TGTGCCAGCAGCTACCCCCCGCGGGGGGGAGACGAGCAGTACTTC.

This clone appeared a few times. This chain links TRBV11-3 with TRBJ2-7; 9 nucleotides line up with TRBD2. The CDR3 is made up of 15 amino acids. V trimming: 6 bases; J trimming: 2 bases; junction bases outside the gene matches: 8. The V gene's germline CDR1 is SGHNT and CDR2 YENEEA. The CDR3 reads CASRAASGATYEQYF. CDR3 sequence (DNA): TGTGCCAGCAGGGCCGCTAGCGGGGCAACCTACGAGCAGTACTTC.

The V call is TRBV27, the J call TRBJ2-5, with TRBD1 matching 9 bases. The CDR3 spans 19 residues. The germline gives CDR1 MNHEY, CDR2 SMNVEV (reference sequence). The trim removed 1 base at V and 0 bases at J, leaving 12 bases unmatched. The CDR3, as DNA: TGTGCCAGCAGTTTATACTACCGGGACAGGGCCTCGTACCAAGAGACCCAGTACTTC. Translated: CASSLYYRDRASYQETQYF.

This clone occurred once. V usage is TRBV10-2 and J usage is TRBJ2-3; 9 nucleotides align to TRBD2. The CDR3 length is 15 residues. The V and J ends lost 4 bases and 6 bases, in that order; junction bases with no gene match: 8. Germline assignment: CDR1 WSHSY and CDR2 SAAADI. The CDR3 nucleotides read TGCGCCAGCAGTGGTGCGGGAGGGCCACTGGATACGCAGTATTTT. It codes for CASSGAGGPLDTQYF.

The J gene is TRBJ2-3, the V gene TRBV6-4; 8 bases match TRBD1. With V trimmed by 4 bases and J by 7 bases, 10 bases remained unmatched. CDR3 length: 15 residues. Germline loops: CDR1 MRHNA, CDR2 SNTAGT. This chain's CDR3 is CASSVGQGGSYTQYF. CDR3 nucleotides: TGTGCCAGCAGTGTTGGACAGGGTGGGTCTTATACGCAGTATTTT.